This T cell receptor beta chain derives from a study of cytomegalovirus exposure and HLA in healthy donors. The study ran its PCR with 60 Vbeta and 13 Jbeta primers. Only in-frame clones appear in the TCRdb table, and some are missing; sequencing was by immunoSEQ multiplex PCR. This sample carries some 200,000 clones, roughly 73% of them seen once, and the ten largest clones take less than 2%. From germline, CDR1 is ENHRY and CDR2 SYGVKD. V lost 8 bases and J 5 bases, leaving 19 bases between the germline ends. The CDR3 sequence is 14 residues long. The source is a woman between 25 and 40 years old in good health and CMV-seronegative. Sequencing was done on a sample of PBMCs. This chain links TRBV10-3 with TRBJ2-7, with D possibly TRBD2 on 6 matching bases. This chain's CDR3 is CAIRAGSQADEQYF. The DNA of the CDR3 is TGTGCCATCCGGGCCGGGAGTCAGGCAGACGAGCAGTACTTC.